One and the same sample provided the 12 T cell receptor beta chains below, sequenced in a study of blood T cell repertoires in COVID-19. The method was immunoSEQ multiplex PCR; TCRdb's version includes in-frame clones alone and lacks a portion of them. The sample holds some 140,000 clones; approximately 83% are singletons and the top ten take around 16%. The sample consisted of peripheral blood. Source of these receptors: a woman in her fifties or sixties who had recovered from COVID-19.

The chain carries TRBV4-1 and TRBJ1-1; TRBD1 matches 8 bases. Germline values: CDR1 MGHRA, CDR2 YSYEKL. This CDR3 comprises 16 residues. With V trimmed by 0 bases and J by 11 bases, 14 bases remained unmatched. CDR3 bases: TGCGCCAGCAGCCAAGAAGTGGACAGGGCCAGGCTTCGGGCTTTCTTT. This gives the protein CASSQEVDRARLRAFF.

The chain uses TRBV7-9 and TRBJ1-4; 7 positions match TRBD1. The CDR3 sequence is 13 residues long. After removal of 8 bases from V and 7 bases from J, the junction contained 7 bases not matched to a gene. Germline V lookup: CDR1 SEHNR, CDR2 FQNEAQ (reference sequence). The CDR3 is CASLPQGGEKLFF. CDR3 nucleotide sequence: TGTGCCAGCCTCCCCCAGGGGGGTGAAAAACTGTTTTTT.

J is TRBJ2-7 and V is TRBV5-5, with 12 nucleotides matching TRBD2. Germline-derived CDR1 and CDR2 are SGHKS and YYEKEE (reference sequence). The CDR3 extends over 15 amino acids. Germline trimming cut 3 bases from V and 4 bases from J; bases unmatched to any gene: 5. The CDR3 loop is CASSYETSGRYEQYF. The CDR3 nucleotides are TGTGCCAGCAGCTACGAGACTAGCGGGAGATACGAGCAGTACTTC.

The gene calls are TRBV6-2 or TRBV6-3 and TRBJ2-1, with 13 positions matching TRBD2. In germline, CDR1 is MNHEY, CDR2 SVGEGT. The CDR3 runs 17 residues. The V and J ends lost 5 bases and 8 bases, in that order; junction bases with no gene match: 12. CDR3 loop: CASSGHRTSGSSDEQFF. CDR3 nucleotide sequence: TGTGCCAGCAGTGGGCACCGGACTAGCGGGAGTAGCGATGAGCAGTTCTTC.

This chain connects TRBV18 to TRBJ1-2; D remains ambiguous. The CDR3 has 12 amino acids. The ends were cut back, 6 bases at V and 7 bases at J, with 12 bases in the middle. CDR1 and CDR2 (germline): KGHSH, LQKENI. The CDR3 nucleotides read TGTGCCAGCTCCGGTTCGGGGAGTGGCTACACCTTC. It translates to CASSGSGSGYTF.

The chain joins TRBV6-5 to TRBJ1-2; D might be TRBD1 (6 bases). V was shortened by 2 bases and J by 4 bases, with 14 bases between the two germline ends. In germline, CDR1 is MNHEY, CDR2 SVGAGI. This CDR3 comprises 15 residues. The CDR3 DNA follows: TGTGCCAGCAGTTACGACAGGAGGACAGTCTATGGCTACACCTTC. Amino acid sequence: CASSYDRRTVYGYTF.

The V gene is TRBV19, the J gene TRBJ1-2; possible D gene TRBD1, 5 bases. The V end lost 7 bases, the J end lost 8 bases, and 20 bases lay between the germline ends. This CDR3 is 14 amino acids long. Looked up from germline, CDR1 is LNHDA and CDR2 is SQIVND (reference sequence). The CDR3 nucleotides read TGTGCCAGTAATATCAAAAGGGGCCCTAGGGGCTACACCTTC. The encoded protein is CASNIKRGPRGYTF.

The chain joins TRBV19 to TRBJ1-4; TRBD1 agrees at 9 bases. The CDR3 is 14 residues long. The V gene's germline CDR1 is LNHDA and CDR2 SQIVND (reference sequence). V dropped 6 bases and J dropped 7; count of bases not matched to a gene: 6. The CDR3 spells CASRNRGQGEKLFF. CDR3 sequence (DNA): TGTGCCAGTAGGAACAGGGGGCAGGGTGAAAAACTGTTTTTT.

V and J are TRBV7-9 and TRBJ2-1; 7 bases line up with TRBD2. Germline-derived CDR1 and CDR2 are SEHNR and FQNEAQ (reference sequence). CDR3 length: 13 residues. The V and J ends lost 3 bases and 7 bases, in that order; junction bases with no gene match: 3. CDR3 DNA sequence: TGTGCCAGCAGCTTCGGGGGGATAAATGAGCAGTTCTTC. This sequence encodes CASSFGGINEQFF.

V usage is TRBV15 and J usage is TRBJ2-2, with D perhaps matching TRBD2 (6 bases). The CDR3 runs 15 residues. The V and J ends lost 3 bases and 5 bases respectively, with 13 bases between them. Germline CDR1 is LNHNV and CDR2 is YYDKDF (reference sequence). In nucleotides, the CDR3 is TGTGCCACCAGCAGCGGGCGGAGGGAAACCGGGGAGCTGTTTTTT. Translated: CATSSGRRETGELFF.

The chain carries TRBV5-4 and TRBJ2-7, with D maybe TRBD2 (6 bases). The V gene lost 4 bases and the J gene lost 2 bases, with 13 bases spanning the gap. The CDR3 sequence is 14 residues long. The V gene's germline CDR1 is SGHNT and CDR2 YYREEE (reference sequence). In DNA, the CDR3 is TGTGCCAGCAGCCCCTACGGGGGAACCTACGAGCAGTACTTC. Protein: CASSPYGGTYEQYF.

V and J are TRBV6-5 and TRBJ1-1; TRBD1 aligns across 7 bases. CDR1 and CDR2 (germline): MNHEY, SVGAGI. The trim removed 6 bases at V and 5 bases at J, leaving 6 bases unmatched. The CDR3 loop spans 13 amino acids. In DNA, the CDR3 is TGTGCCAGCAGGGACAGGAGGTGGACTGAAGCTTTCTTT. Translated, it gives CASRDRRWTEAFF.